The 12 T cell receptor beta chains below come from one sample, sequenced in a study of shared clonotypes between healthy human individuals. TCRdb keeps only in-frame clones here, not all; method: immunoSEQ multiplex PCR. The sample carries about 2.4 million clones, roughly 93% recorded once. Sequencing was performed on naive CD4+ T cells from PBMCs. The subset is: CD45RA+ positively selected. The source is a man younger than 35 in good health. Some clones in this sample may be carry-over from other donors' samples.

The V and J genes are TRBV7-2 and TRBJ2-3, with D tentatively TRBD2 (5 bases). Germline CDR1 SGHTA, CDR2 FQGNSA. Trimming took off 3 bases at V and 6 bases at J, with 7 bases between the two ends. CDR3 length equals 12 residues. CDR3: CASSFAGDTQYF. The CDR3 DNA reads TGTGCCAGCAGCTTTGCGGGTGATACGCAGTATTTT.

As regards this clone: The sample holds other DNA sequences that translate to the same CDR3. V and J are TRBV9 and TRBJ2-7; D is uncertain. CDR3 size: 13 residues. Trimming cost V 2 bases and J 2 bases, with 8 bases left between them. The germline V gene has CDR1 SGDLS and CDR2 YYNGEE. The CDR3 DNA reads TGTGCCAGCAGCGTTGGAGTGGCCTACGAGCAGTACTTC. Its protein is CASSVGVAYEQYF.

In DNA form, the CDR3 reads TGTGCCAGCAGTTCGGCCTGGGGGCTAGCGGGTAACTACGAGCAGTACTTC. It yields the protein CASSSAWGLAGNYEQYF. V and J are TRBV25-1 and TRBJ2-7; 8 bases fit TRBD2. There are 17 residues in the CDR3. Germline values: CDR1 MGHDK, CDR2 SYGVNS. Germline trimming cut 5 bases from V and 3 bases from J; bases unmatched to any gene: 15.

The chain links TRBV2 to TRBJ1-6, with D perhaps TRBD1 (5 bases). CDR3 length: 14 amino acids. Germline V gene sequence: CDR1 SNHLY, CDR2 FYNNEI. Trimming removed 8 bases from V and 7 bases from J, with 15 bases in between. CDR3 amino acids: CASHSGDRNSPLHF. The CDR3, as DNA: TGTGCCAGCCACTCGGGGGATCGGAATTCACCCCTCCACTTT.

In the case of this clone: In the same sample, other DNA sequences code for this CDR3. V is TRBV5-1 and J is TRBJ2-5, with a possible D match to TRBD1 (6 bases). The CDR3 sequence is 14 residues long. The germline gives CDR1 SGHRS, CDR2 YFSETQ. Trimming removed 0 bases at V and 5 bases at J, with 11 bases between. CDR3 sequence (DNA): TGCGCCAGCAGCTTGGTGGGGGCAGGGGAGACCCAGTACTTC. It yields the protein CASSLVGAGETQYF.

The chain recombines TRBV4-1 with TRBJ2-5, with TRBD2 matching 12 bases. The CDR3 loop spans 14 amino acids. V shed 6 bases, J shed 3 bases, and the junction held 2 bases outside the gene matches. Germline-derived CDR1 and CDR2 are MGHRA and YSYEKL. CDR3 in amino acids: CASSLAGGEETQYF. The CDR3 region has the DNA TGCGCCAGCAGTCTAGCGGGAGGGGAAGAGACCCAGTACTTC.

V usage is TRBV28 and J usage is TRBJ2-7; 10 bases line up with TRBD1. The CDR3 covers 13 residues. V lost 8 bases to trimming and J lost 6 bases; unmatched junction nucleotides: 7. The V gene's germline CDR1 is MDHEN and CDR2 SYDVKM. Here the CDR3 DNA reads TGTGCCAGCGAGATGGGACAGGGGAGCGAGCAGTACTTC. It codes for CASEMGQGSEQYF.

The J gene is TRBJ2-5, the V gene TRBV5-1; the D gene could be TRBD1 or TRBD2 (5 bases each). The CDR3 has 19 residues. Per the germline V gene, CDR1 is SGHRS and CDR2 is YFSETQ. Trimming took 1 base from V and 4 from J, leaving 26 bases between them. The CDR3 DNA sequence: TGCGCCAGCAGCTTGATTCCCCGTGGTTGGACCGGGGCCCCAGAGACCCAGTACTTC. This codes for CASSLIPRGWTGAPETQYF.

V is TRBV5-8 and J is TRBJ1-3, with 8 bases that match TRBD1. The CDR3 length is 15 residues. Germline-derived CDR1 and CDR2 are SGHTS and YDEGEE. Trimming cost V 6 bases and J 5 bases; bases outside gene matches: 10. The CDR3 is CASIPPGGKRNTIYF. The CDR3 bases are TGTGCCAGCATCCCTCCAGGGGGCAAAAGAAACACCATATATTTT.

V is TRBV5-1 and J is TRBJ1-1; TRBD1 agrees at 7 bases. The CDR3 spans 13 residues. CDR1 is SGHRS, CDR2 YFSETQ, per germline. J was trimmed by 10 bases and V by 4 bases; bases with no gene match: 10. In DNA, the CDR3 is TGCGCCAGCAGCACCCAGGGGGGGGGCCTAGCTTTCTTT. Translating it yields CASSTQGGGLAFF.

The chain links TRBV27 to TRBJ1-1; D ambiguous. Trimming shortened V by 5 bases and J by 6 bases, and 13 bases separated the two germline ends. Germline assignment: CDR1 MNHEY and CDR2 SMNVEV (reference sequence). The CDR3 is made up of 13 amino acids. As DNA, the CDR3 is TGTGCCAGCAGTCCCCGCGAGGGTTCTGAAGCTTTCTTT. Its translation is CASSPREGSEAFF.

Only a few counts were recorded for this clone. The rearrangement uses TRBV28 and TRBJ1-5; the match to TRBD1 covers 7 bases. The CDR3 extends over 15 amino acids. Per germline, CDR1 MDHEN and CDR2 SYDVKM. The trim removed 8 bases at V and 0 bases at J, leaving 7 bases unmatched. The DNA of the CDR3 is TGTGCCAGCGGGCGGAGACAGGGTAGCAATCAGCCCCAGCATTTT. Amino acids: CASGRRQGSNQPQHF. The full variable domain, its missing parts supplied by reference TRBV28 and TRBJ1-5, is DVKVTQSSRYLVKRTGEKVFLECVQDMDHENMFWYRQDPGLGLRLIYFSYDVKMKEKGDIPEGYSVSREKKERFSLILESASTNQTSMYLCASGRRQGSNQPQHFGDGTRLSIL.